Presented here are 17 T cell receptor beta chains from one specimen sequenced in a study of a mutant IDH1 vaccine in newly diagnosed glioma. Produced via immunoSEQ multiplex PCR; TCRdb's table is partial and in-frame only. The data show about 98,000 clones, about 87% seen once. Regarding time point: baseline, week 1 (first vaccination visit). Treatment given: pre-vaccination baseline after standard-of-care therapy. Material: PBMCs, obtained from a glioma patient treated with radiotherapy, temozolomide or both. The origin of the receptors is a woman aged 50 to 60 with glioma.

The CDR3 sequence is CASSQLNYGYTF. CDR3 nucleotide sequence: TGTGCCAGTAGTCAGTTAAACTATGGCTACACCTTC. The chain carries TRBV19 and TRBJ1-2; no clear D gene. In germline, CDR1 is LNHDA, CDR2 SQIVND (reference sequence). V was shortened by 5 bases and J by 2 bases, with 6 bases between the two germline ends. The CDR3 sequence is 12 residues long. Filled out from reference TRBV19 and TRBJ1-2, the complete variable domain reads DGGITQSPKYLFRKEGQNVTLSCEQNLNHDAMYWYRQDPGQGLRLIYYSQIVNDFQKGDIAEGYSVSREKKESFPLTVTSAQKNPTAFYLCASSQLNYGYTFGSGTRLTVV.

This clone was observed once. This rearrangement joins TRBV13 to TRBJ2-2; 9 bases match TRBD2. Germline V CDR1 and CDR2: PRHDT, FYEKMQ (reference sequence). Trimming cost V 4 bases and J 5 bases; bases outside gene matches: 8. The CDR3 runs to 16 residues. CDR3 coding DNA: TGTGCCAGCAGCTCGGGACTAGCCGGAAGGACCGGGGAGCTGTTTTTT. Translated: CASSSGLAGRTGELFF.

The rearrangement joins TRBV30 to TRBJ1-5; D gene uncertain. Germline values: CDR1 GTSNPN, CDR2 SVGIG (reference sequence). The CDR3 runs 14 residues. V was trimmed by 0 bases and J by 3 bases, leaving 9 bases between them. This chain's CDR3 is CAWSVQGYNQPQHF. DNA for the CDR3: TGTGCCTGGAGTGTACAAGGTTACAATCAGCCCCAGCATTTT.

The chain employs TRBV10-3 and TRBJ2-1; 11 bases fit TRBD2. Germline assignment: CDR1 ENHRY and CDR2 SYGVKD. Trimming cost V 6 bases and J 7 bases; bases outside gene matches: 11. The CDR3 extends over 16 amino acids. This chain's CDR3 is CAIRTQLAGERNEQFF. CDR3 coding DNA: TGTGCCATCAGGACCCAACTAGCGGGAGAGAGAAATGAGCAGTTCTTC.

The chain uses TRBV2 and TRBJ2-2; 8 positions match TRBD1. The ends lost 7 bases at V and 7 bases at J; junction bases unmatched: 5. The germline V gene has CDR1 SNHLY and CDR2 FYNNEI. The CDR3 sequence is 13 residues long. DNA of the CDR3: TGTGCCAGCAAGCAGGGGGCTGGCGGGGAGCTGTTTTTT. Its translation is CASKQGAGGELFF.

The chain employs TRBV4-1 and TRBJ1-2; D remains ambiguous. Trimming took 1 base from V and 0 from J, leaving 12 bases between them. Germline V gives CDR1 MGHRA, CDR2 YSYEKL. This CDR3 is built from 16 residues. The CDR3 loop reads CASSQALINANYGYTF. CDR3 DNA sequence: TGCGCCAGCAGCCAAGCCCTGATAAACGCTAACTATGGCTACACCTTC.

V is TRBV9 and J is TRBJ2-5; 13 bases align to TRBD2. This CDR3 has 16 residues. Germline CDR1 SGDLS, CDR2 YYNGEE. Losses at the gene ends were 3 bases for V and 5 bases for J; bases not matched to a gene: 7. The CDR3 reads CASSAGTSGNWETQYF. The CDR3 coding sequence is TGTGCCAGCAGCGCAGGGACTAGCGGGAATTGGGAGACCCAGTACTTC.

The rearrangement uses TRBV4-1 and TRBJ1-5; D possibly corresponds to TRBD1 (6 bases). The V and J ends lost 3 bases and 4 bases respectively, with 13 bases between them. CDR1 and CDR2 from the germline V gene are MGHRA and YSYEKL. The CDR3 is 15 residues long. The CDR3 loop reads CASSQVGQRNQPQHF. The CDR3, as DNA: TGCGCCAGCAGCCAGGTAGGACAGCGGAATCAGCCCCAGCATTTT.

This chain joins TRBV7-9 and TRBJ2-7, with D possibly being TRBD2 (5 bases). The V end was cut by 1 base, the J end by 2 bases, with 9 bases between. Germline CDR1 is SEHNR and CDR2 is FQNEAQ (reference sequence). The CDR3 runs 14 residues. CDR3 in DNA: TGTGCCAGCAGCTTAGACGGAGGTACCTACGAGCAGTACTTC. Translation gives CASSLDGGTYEQYF.

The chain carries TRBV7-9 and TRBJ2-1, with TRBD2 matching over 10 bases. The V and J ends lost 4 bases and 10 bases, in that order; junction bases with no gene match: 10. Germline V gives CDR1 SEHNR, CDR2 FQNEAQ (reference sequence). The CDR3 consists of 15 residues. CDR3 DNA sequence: TGTGCCAGCAGCTCCCTAGCGGGAGTTATTAGAGAGCAGTTCTTC. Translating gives CASSSLAGVIREQFF. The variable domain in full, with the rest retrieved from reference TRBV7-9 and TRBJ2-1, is DTGVSQNPRHKITKRGQNVTFRCDPISEHNRLYWYRQTLGQGPEFLTYFQNEAQLEKSRLLSDRFSAERPKGSFSTLEIQRTEQGDSAMYLCASSSLAGVIREQFFGPGTRLTVL.

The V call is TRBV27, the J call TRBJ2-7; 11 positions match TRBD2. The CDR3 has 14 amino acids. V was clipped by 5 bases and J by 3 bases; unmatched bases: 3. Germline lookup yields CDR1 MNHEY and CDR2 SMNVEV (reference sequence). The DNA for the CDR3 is TGTGCCAGCAGTCGAGGGACTAGCGGCTACGAGCAGTACTTC. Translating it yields CASSRGTSGYEQYF.

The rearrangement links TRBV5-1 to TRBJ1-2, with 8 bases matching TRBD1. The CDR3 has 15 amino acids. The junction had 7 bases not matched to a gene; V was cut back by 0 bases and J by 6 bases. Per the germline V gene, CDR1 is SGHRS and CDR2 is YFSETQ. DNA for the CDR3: TGCGCCAGCAGCTTGGAGGGCAGGGGGCGTAATGGCTACACCTTC. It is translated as CASSLEGRGRNGYTF.

The CDR3 region has the DNA TGCGCCAGCAGCTTGGAAGCTAGCGCTGGGGCAGATACGCAGTATTTT. It is translated as CASSLEASAGADTQYF. The rearrangement uses TRBV5-1 and TRBJ2-3, with a weak D call TRBD2 (6 bases). The CDR3 contains 16 residues. V was shortened by 0 bases and J by 4 bases, with 15 bases between the two germline ends. Germline assignment: CDR1 SGHRS and CDR2 YFSETQ.

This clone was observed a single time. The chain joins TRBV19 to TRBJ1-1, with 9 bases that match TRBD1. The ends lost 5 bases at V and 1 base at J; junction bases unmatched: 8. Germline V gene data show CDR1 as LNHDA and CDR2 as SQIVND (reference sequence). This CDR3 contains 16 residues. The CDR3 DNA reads TGTGCCAGTAGTTCCGGGACAGGGTCCCCGAACACTGAAGCTTTCTTT. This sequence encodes CASSSGTGSPNTEAFF.

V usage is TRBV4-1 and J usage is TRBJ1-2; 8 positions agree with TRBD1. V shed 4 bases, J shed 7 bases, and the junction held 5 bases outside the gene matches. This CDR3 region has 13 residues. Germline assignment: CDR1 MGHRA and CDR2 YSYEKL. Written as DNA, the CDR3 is TGCGCCAGCAGCCGCGGAGACAGGGGTGGCTACACCTTC. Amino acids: CASSRGDRGGYTF.

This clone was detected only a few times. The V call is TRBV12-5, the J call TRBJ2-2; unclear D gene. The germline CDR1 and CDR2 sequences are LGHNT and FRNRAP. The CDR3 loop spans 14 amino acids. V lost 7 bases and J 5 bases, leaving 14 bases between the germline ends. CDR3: CASALSWGTGELFF. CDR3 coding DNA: TGTGCTAGTGCCCTCAGCTGGGGAACCGGGGAGCTGTTTTTT.

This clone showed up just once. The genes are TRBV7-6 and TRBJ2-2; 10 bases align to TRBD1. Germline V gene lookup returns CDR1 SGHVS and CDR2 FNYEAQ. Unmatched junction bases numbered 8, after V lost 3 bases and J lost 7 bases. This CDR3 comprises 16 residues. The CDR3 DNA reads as TGTGCCAGCAGCTTTGGGGACAGGGGAGTATTCGGGGAGCTGTTTTTT. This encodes CASSFGDRGVFGELFF.